Each of the 10 T cell receptor beta chains below was sequenced from the same sample in a study of blood T cell repertoires in COVID-19. Produced via immunoSEQ multiplex PCR; TCRdb's table is partial and in-frame only. Among about 180,000 clones, around 88% were seen once, and the ten largest hold about 4.1%. The sample comprised peripheral blood. Receptors were obtained from a woman in her 30s with acute or convalescent COVID-19.

The rearrangement links TRBV10-3 to TRBJ1-4, with 9 bases fitting TRBD1. This CDR3 has 14 amino acids. The ends lost 5 bases at V and 6 bases at J; junction bases unmatched: 4. CDR1 and CDR2 (germline): ENHRY, SYGVKD. The CDR3 region is CAISRTGADEKLFF. The CDR3 nucleotides are TGTGCCATCAGTAGGACAGGGGCCGATGAAAAACTGTTTTTT.

The sample holds a few counts of this clone. V is TRBV2 and J is TRBJ2-1; 8 bases match TRBD2. CDR3 length: 14 amino acids. Germline V lookup: CDR1 SNHLY, CDR2 FYNNEI. The junction had 2 bases not matched to a gene; V was cut back by 4 bases and J by 3 bases. This CDR3 is CASSVLAGYNEQFF. CDR3 nucleotides: TGTGCCAGCAGTGTCCTAGCGGGCTACAATGAGCAGTTCTTC.

The chain recombines TRBV10-3 with TRBJ1-5; D gene unclear. The length of the CDR3 is 14 residues. Germline V lookup: CDR1 ENHRY, CDR2 SYGVKD. V was trimmed by 3 bases and J by 6 bases, leaving 12 bases between them. Here the CDR3 DNA reads TGTGCCATCAGTGACGGAGGGTGGAGTCAGCCCCAGCATTTT. It is translated as CAISDGGWSQPQHF.

The genes are TRBV3-1 (or the pseudogene TRBV3-2) and TRBJ2-3; tentatively, D is TRBD2 (5 bases). Trimming removed 4 bases at V and 9 bases at J, with 8 bases between. Germline V gene data show CDR1 as LGHDT and CDR2 as YNNKEL (reference sequence). This CDR3 comprises 11 residues. Here the CDR3 DNA reads TGTGCCAGCAGCCGGAAGCGGACGCAGTATTTT. Encoded protein: CASSRKRTQYF.

The chain recombines TRBV5-1 with TRBJ2-5; possible D gene TRBD1, 5 bases. The CDR3 covers 12 residues. V lost 7 bases and J 3 bases, leaving 10 bases between the germline ends. Germline V gene data show CDR1 as SGHRS and CDR2 as YFSETQ. The CDR3 reads CASGATEETQYF. CDR3 nucleotide sequence: TGCGCCAGCGGGGCCACCGAAGAGACCCAGTACTTC.

The chain recombines TRBV5-4 with TRBJ2-3; possibly TRBD1 for D (5 bases). Germline V gene sequence: CDR1 SGHNT, CDR2 YYREEE (reference sequence). The CDR3 loop spans 13 amino acids. V was trimmed by 10 bases and J by 0 bases, leaving 12 bases between them. The CDR3 reads CAVKPGSTDTQYF. The CDR3 region has the DNA TGTGCCGTCAAACCAGGGAGCACAGATACGCAGTATTTT.

This clone was counted once. DNA for the CDR3: TGTGCCAGCAGCTCCAGGGGGGTGCCGGAAAAACTGTTTTTT. Translated: CASSSRGVPEKLFF. The chain recombines TRBV7-9 with TRBJ1-4; 7 nucleotides align to TRBD1. CDR1 SEHNR and CDR2 FQNEAQ come from the germline V gene (reference sequence). CDR3 length: 14 residues. Germline trimming cut 4 bases from V and 8 bases from J; bases unmatched to any gene: 7.

V usage is TRBV6-1 and J usage is TRBJ2-5; TRBD1 agrees at 10 bases. CDR3 size: 14 residues. Germline V gene sequence: CDR1 MNHNS, CDR2 SASEGT. The V and J ends lost 1 base and 7 bases, in that order; junction bases with no gene match: 3. The CDR3 bases are TGTGCCAGCAGTGAAGGAGGGACAGGGGTGACCCAGTACTTC. It is translated as CASSEGGTGVTQYF.

This chain connects TRBV5-6 to TRBJ2-3; a possible D gene is TRBD2 (6 bases). The CDR3 totals 15 residues. Trimming left V 9 bases short and J 2 bases short, with 19 bases between. Germline CDR1 SGHDT, CDR2 YYEEEE. CDR3 nucleotide sequence: TGTGCCACCCATAGGGGACTGGGATTCACAGATACGCAGTATTTT. Amino acids: CATHRGLGFTDTQYF.

CDR3 bases: TGTGCCAGCAGCGTAGGGGGTCGGACAGCGGAACAGTTCTTC. Encoded protein: CASSVGGRTAEQFF. The rearrangement uses TRBV9 and TRBJ2-1, with D possibly TRBD1 on 6 matching bases. Germline-derived CDR1 and CDR2 are SGDLS and YYNGEE. The CDR3 consists of 14 residues. V gave up 0 bases and J gave up 13 bases, with 17 bases separating them.